These 28 T cell receptor beta chains were sequenced from one sample in a study of yellow fever vaccine responses in identical twins. TCRdb independently ran MiXCR on the RT-PCR reads; one entry per CDR3 protein. The profile shows over 10,000 distinct CDR3 sequences, roughly 81% of them singletons. Here the sequenced sample was T cells from blood (PBMCs), unsorted or a sorted subset (not recorded which), taken before or after yellow fever vaccination (not recorded which). The origin of the receptors is a woman under 30 who received the yellow fever vaccine.

This clonotype has just a few counts. The rearrangement uses TRBV7-9 and TRBJ2-2, with D perhaps matching TRBD1 or TRBD2 (5 bases each). The length of the CDR3 is 13 residues. Trimming stripped 2 bases from V and 9 bases from J, with 10 bases between. In germline, CDR1 is SEHNR, CDR2 FQNEAQ (reference sequence). CDR3: CASSLPPGRELFF. The CDR3 DNA is TGTGCCAGCAGCTTACCCCCGGGGCGGGAGCTGTTTTTT. Full variable domain (missing parts from reference TRBV7-9 and TRBJ2-2): DTGVSQNPRHKITKRGQNVTFRCDPISEHNRLYWYRQTLGQGPEFLTYFQNEAQLEKSRLLSDRFSAERPKGSFSTLEIQRTEQGDSAMYLCASSLPPGRELFFGEGSRLTVL.

This clonotype is a singleton in its sample. The chain combines TRBV12-3 or TRBV12-4 with TRBJ2-7, with D hard to call. The CDR3 has 12 residues. Trimming removed 3 bases from V and 3 bases from J, with 6 bases in between. The CDR3 coding sequence is TGTGCCAGCAGTTTGACAAGCTACGAGCAGTACTTC. Translating gives CASSLTSYEQYF.

This chain joins TRBV20-1 and TRBJ2-3, with D hard to call. The CDR3 loop spans 11 amino acids. V was trimmed by 0 bases and J by 5 bases, leaving 3 bases between them. CDR1 is DFQATT and CDR2 is SNEGSKA in the germline V gene (reference sequence). CDR3 bases: TGCAGTGCTAGAGATGTAGATACGCAGTATTTT. Its protein product is CSARDVDTQYF.

This sequence joins TRBV20-1 and TRBJ2-2, with TRBD2 matching over 7 bases. J gave up 6 bases and V 7 bases, and 2 bases lay outside the gene matches. The CDR3 runs 11 residues. CDR1 is DFQATT and CDR2 is SNEGSKA in the germline V gene (reference sequence). The CDR3 sequence: CSGLASGELFF. CDR3 nucleotides: TGCAGTGGACTAGCCTCCGGGGAGCTGTTTTTT.

The V call is TRBV11-2, the J call TRBJ2-1; D remains unclear. V lost 6 bases, J lost 0 bases, and 6 bases lay in between. CDR3 length: 13 residues. Germline V gene lookup returns CDR1 SGHAT and CDR2 FQNNGV. This CDR3 is CASRPSSYNEQFF. For the CDR3, the DNA is TGTGCCAGCAGGCCAAGCTCCTACAATGAGCAGTTCTTC.

V and J are TRBV5-4 and TRBJ2-1; 9 bases align to TRBD1. V was pared by 4 bases and J by 4 bases, with 6 bases of the junction left unmatched. The germline CDR1 and CDR2 sequences are SGHNT and YYREEE (reference sequence). This CDR3 has 15 residues. The CDR3 loop is CASSLKQGAYNEQFF. For the CDR3, the DNA is TGTGCCAGCAGCCTGAAACAGGGGGCTTACAATGAGCAGTTCTTC.

The J gene is TRBJ2-5, the V gene TRBV6-1, with D perhaps TRBD2 (6 bases). V was cut by 4 bases and J by 4 bases, with 10 bases left in between. This CDR3 comprises 13 residues. Per germline, CDR1 MNHNS and CDR2 SASEGT. CDR3: CASSAGRGETQYF. The DNA for the CDR3 is TGTGCCAGCAGTGCCGGGCGGGGAGAGACCCAGTACTTC.

J is TRBJ2-3 and V is TRBV29-1; the match to TRBD2 covers 8 bases. The CDR3 is 13 residues long. V shed 7 bases, J shed 3 bases, and the junction held 6 bases outside the gene matches. In germline, CDR1 is SQVTM, CDR2 ANQGSEA. The CDR3 here is CSGVAGGTDTQYF. DNA of the CDR3: TGCAGCGGTGTCGCGGGAGGAACAGATACGCAGTATTTT.

The chain joins TRBV5-1 to TRBJ2-3; D not certain. From germline, CDR1 is SGHRS and CDR2 YFSETQ. The CDR3 runs 13 residues. V was shortened by 0 bases and J by 5 bases, with 7 bases between the two germline ends. CDR3 amino acids: CASSLGREDTQYF. CDR3 DNA: TGCGCCAGCAGCTTGGGAAGGGAAGATACGCAGTATTTT. Full variable domain (missing parts from reference TRBV5-1 and TRBJ2-3): KAGVTQTPRYLIKTRGQQVTLSCSPISGHRSVSWYQQTPGQGLQFLFEYFSETQRNKGNFPGRFSGRQFSNSRSEMNVSTLELGDSALYLCASSLGREDTQYFGPGTRLTVL.

CDR3: CASRTEMRGDSPLHF. The CDR3 DNA reads TGTGCCAGCAGGACCGAGATGCGAGGGGATTCACCCCTCCACTTT. The chain links TRBV2 to TRBJ1-6, with a weak D call TRBD1 (5 bases). Trimming took off 6 bases at V and 8 bases at J, with 17 bases between the two ends. CDR1 SNHLY and CDR2 FYNNEI come from the germline V gene. This CDR3 region has 15 residues.

This rearrangement joins TRBV12-3 or TRBV12-4 to TRBJ1-5; no reliable D call. Trimming shortened V by 5 bases and J by 4 bases, and 6 bases separated the two germline ends. The CDR3 length is 12 residues. Here the CDR3 reads CASSPFNQPQHF. The CDR3 DNA reads TGTGCCAGCAGTCCATTTAATCAGCCCCAGCATTTT.

Only one count was recorded for this clonotype. This chain's CDR3 is CASSRTEAGFEKLFF. CDR3 DNA sequence: TGTGCCAGCAGCCGAACCGAGGCAGGGTTTGAAAAACTGTTTTTT. The chain has TRBV4-2 and TRBJ1-4, with D maybe TRBD1 (5 bases). Trimming removed 4 bases at V and 7 bases at J, with 16 bases between. Germline CDR1 LGHNA, CDR2 YNFKEQ. CDR3 length equals 15 residues.

The CDR3 DNA is TGCAGCGTTGAAGGGCACGGTCCCTACGAGCAGTACTTC. It yields the protein CSVEGHGPYEQYF. The chain combines TRBV29-1 with TRBJ2-7, with D unclear. The CDR3 has 13 amino acids. The germline V and J ends were trimmed by 1 base and 2 bases, with 9 bases remaining between them. Germline V lookup: CDR1 SQVTM, CDR2 ANQGSEA.

This chain joins TRBV5-1 and TRBJ2-7; D not resolved. Between the trimmed V and J ends, which lost 4 bases and 0 bases, there was a span of 8 bases. Germline CDR1 and CDR2: SGHRS and YFSETQ. CDR3 length: 13 residues. CDR3 region: CASSVWSSYEQYF. In DNA form, the CDR3 reads TGCGCCAGCAGCGTTTGGAGCTCCTACGAGCAGTACTTC.

This clonotype has just one count. The chain uses TRBV12-3 or TRBV12-4 and TRBJ2-5; no clear D gene. This CDR3 comprises 13 residues. Trimming took off 4 bases at V and 5 bases at J, with 11 bases between the two ends. The CDR3 spells CASSSKAGETQYF. The CDR3 bases are TGTGCCAGCAGTTCCAAAGCCGGCGAGACCCAGTACTTC.

The chain combines TRBV28 with TRBJ2-5; 7 positions match TRBD1. Per germline, CDR1 MDHEN and CDR2 SYDVKM. Trimming at V came to 6 bases and at J to 5 bases, leaving 9 bases not matched to a gene. This CDR3 has 14 amino acids. The CDR3 bases are TGTGCCAGCAGCCTTGACAGGGTCAGGGAGACCCAGTACTTC. It is translated as CASSLDRVRETQYF.

The chain uses TRBV1 and TRBJ2-3. TRBV1 is a pseudogene. CDR3 length equals 15 residues. CDR3 nucleotide sequence: TGCACCAGCAGCCAAGATATGCTAGCAGGGGATACGCAGTATTTT. This sequence encodes CTSSQDMLAGDTQYF.

The chain is built from TRBV6-1 and TRBJ1-1; D possibly corresponds to TRBD1 (5 bases). CDR1 MNHNS and CDR2 SASEGT come from the germline V gene. The ends were cut back, 6 bases at V and 5 bases at J, with 7 bases in the middle. The CDR3 sequence is 11 residues long. The CDR3, as DNA: TGTGCCAGCAGAAGGGGAACTGAAGCTTTCTTT. Its protein product is CASRRGTEAFF.

The rearrangement links TRBV6-1 to TRBJ2-1; D not resolved. This CDR3 has 15 amino acids. Germline-derived CDR1 and CDR2 are MNHNS and SASEGT. Trimming left V 4 bases short and J 0 bases short, with 10 bases between. CDR3 DNA sequence: TGTGCCAGCAGTGCCCCGGCTGGCTCCTACAATGAGCAGTTCTTC. Translated, it gives CASSAPAGSYNEQFF.

The CDR3 sequence is CASSYSHRAANTGELFF. The CDR3 DNA sequence: TGTGCCAGCAGTTATTCCCATCGGGCCGCGAACACCGGGGAGCTGTTTTTT. V and J are TRBV6-5 and TRBJ2-2, with D unclear. CDR3 size: 17 residues. V gave up 3 bases and J gave up 0 bases, with 14 bases separating them. Germline lookup yields CDR1 MNHEY and CDR2 SVGAGI.

The genes are TRBV11-3 and TRBJ2-5; the D is unclear. The V gene's germline CDR1 is SGHNT and CDR2 YENEEA. This CDR3 is 11 amino acids long. V was shortened by 3 bases and J by 3 bases, with 2 bases between the two germline ends. CDR3 in amino acids: CASSLKETQYF. The CDR3 nucleotides read TGTGCCAGCAGCTTGAAAGAGACCCAGTACTTC.

The genes are TRBV12-3 or TRBV12-4 and TRBJ2-7, with D possibly TRBD1 on 5 matching bases. This CDR3 is 12 amino acids long. V lost 5 bases, J lost 3 bases, and 8 bases lay in between. CDR3 sequence reads: CASSLDIYEQYF. CDR3 coding DNA: TGTGCCAGCAGTCTGGACATCTACGAGCAGTACTTC.

This clonotype has only one observation. This sequence joins TRBV4-2 and TRBJ2-7; no reliable D call. Germline values: CDR1 LGHNA, CDR2 YNFKEQ. The CDR3 totals 13 residues. V lost 1 base and J 2 bases, leaving 6 bases between the germline ends. CDR3 DNA: TGTGCCAGCAGCCAAGTCGCAACCTACGAGCAGTACTTC. This gives the protein CASSQVATYEQYF.

J is TRBJ2-7 and V is TRBV18; no clear D. The CDR3 is made up of 15 amino acids. V was shortened by 3 bases and J by 3 bases, with 15 bases between the two germline ends. In germline, CDR1 is KGHSH, CDR2 LQKENI. The CDR3 loop reads CASSPSGEKIYEQYF. Here the CDR3 DNA reads TGTGCCAGCTCACCTTCCGGAGAGAAGATCTACGAGCAGTACTTC.

V gene TRBV29-1 combines with J gene TRBJ2-3; a possible D gene is TRBD2 (6 bases). Trimming stripped 6 bases from V and 0 bases from J, with 13 bases between. The CDR3 runs to 14 residues. Germline assignment: CDR1 SQVTM and CDR2 ANQGSEA. The DNA for the CDR3 is TGCAGCGTGGCCCTAGCGAAAAGCACAGATACGCAGTATTTT. It yields the protein CSVALAKSTDTQYF.

The rearrangement uses TRBV4-1 and TRBJ1-4, with D unclear. CDR3 length: 13 residues. V was shortened by 0 bases and J by 8 bases, with 7 bases between the two germline ends. Per germline, CDR1 MGHRA and CDR2 YSYEKL. The chain's CDR3 is CASSQDTQEKLFF. Written as DNA, the CDR3 is TGCGCCAGCAGCCAAGATACTCAGGAAAAACTGTTTTTT.

This chain links TRBV20-1 with TRBJ2-5; weak D call: TRBD1 (8 bases). The germline V gene has CDR1 DFQATT and CDR2 SNEGSKA (reference sequence). The CDR3 totals 12 residues. V was cut by 6 bases and J by 5 bases, with 13 bases left in between. CDR3 sequence reads: CSAHRGGETQYF. The DNA for the CDR3 is TGCAGTGCGCACAGGGGGGGCGAGACCCAGTACTTC.

The chain links TRBV10-3 to TRBJ1-5; TRBD1 matches at 8 bases. This CDR3 contains 14 residues. V lost 7 bases to trimming and J lost 4 bases; unmatched junction nucleotides: 6. Germline-derived CDR1 and CDR2 are ENHRY and SYGVKD. In nucleotides, the CDR3 is TGTGCCATCAAGACGGACAGGGAAAATCAGCCCCAGCATTTT. This sequence encodes CAIKTDRENQPQHF.